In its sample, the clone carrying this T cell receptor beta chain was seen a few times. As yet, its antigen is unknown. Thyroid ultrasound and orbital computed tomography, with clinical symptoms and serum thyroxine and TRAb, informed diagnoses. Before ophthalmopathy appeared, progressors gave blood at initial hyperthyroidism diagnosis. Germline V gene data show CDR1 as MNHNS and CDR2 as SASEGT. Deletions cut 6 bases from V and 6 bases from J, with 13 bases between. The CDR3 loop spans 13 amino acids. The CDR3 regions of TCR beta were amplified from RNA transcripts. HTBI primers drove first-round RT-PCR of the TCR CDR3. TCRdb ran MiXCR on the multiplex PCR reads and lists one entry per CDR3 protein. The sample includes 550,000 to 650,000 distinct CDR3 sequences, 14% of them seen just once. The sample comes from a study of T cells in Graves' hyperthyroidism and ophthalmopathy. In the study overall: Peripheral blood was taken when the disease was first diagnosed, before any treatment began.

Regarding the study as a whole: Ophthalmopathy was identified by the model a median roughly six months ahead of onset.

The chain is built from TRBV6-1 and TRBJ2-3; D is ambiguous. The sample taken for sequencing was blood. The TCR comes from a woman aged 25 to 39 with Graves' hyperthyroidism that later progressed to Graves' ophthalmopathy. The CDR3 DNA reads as TGTGCCAGCAGGGGTTTTGATCGGGATACGCAGTATTTT. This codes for CASRGFDRDTQYF.